This T cell receptor beta chain was sequenced for a study of T cells in tumors after PD-1 blockade. About the study: Peripheral blood samples averaged approximately 35,000 unique clonotypes and about 110,000 templates.

Template: tumor biopsy or peripheral blood genomic DNA, roughly 616-6,500 ng per sample. CDR1 is LNHNV, CDR2 YYDKDF, per germline (reference sequence). The V and J ends lost 4 bases and 1 base respectively, with 10 bases between them. The CDR3 is 14 amino acids. Sequencing was performed with immunoSEQ multiplex PCR; in TCRdb, only in-frame clones are kept and a portion is missing. The data contain 20,000 to 30,000 clones, 65% to 85% of them seen just once; the ten biggest clones take up more than 10%. This chain connects TRBV15 to TRBJ1-1; D ambiguous. This sequence originates from a human donor with basal cell carcinoma. The sample in question was PBMCs, obtained after anti-PD-1 treatment. CDR3 coding DNA: TGTGCCACCAGCAAAGGGCAGCCGAACACTGAAGCTTTCTTT. This gives the protein CATSKGQPNTEAFF.